This record covers a single T cell receptor beta chain. Measured with immunoSEQ multiplex PCR; TCRdb has only the in-frame clones, and not every one. Of under 850,000 clones in the sample, 85% to 90% were seen once. This record comes from a study of shared T cell receptors in the human thymus. The CDR3 runs to 17 residues. CDR1 is LGHNA and CDR2 is YNFKEQ in the germline V gene. V was pared by 1 base and J by 5 bases, with 18 bases between. These data also formed part of another study, on human thymus T cells. That paper adds: Thymus tissue was removed during corrective cardiac surgery. Thymic and blood repertoires appeared to carry a bias in their V and J gene usage. Related studies noted strongly shared thymic repertoires across unrelated people.

The V gene is TRBV4-2, the J gene TRBJ2-1; tentatively, D is TRBD2 (6 bases). The receptor was derived from a boy under two years old with a congenital heart defect. Sequencing input: thymocytes. This chain's CDR3 is CASSQVPTRGCDNEQFF. The DNA of the CDR3 is TGTGCCAGCAGCCAAGTTCCGACTAGAGGTTGCGACAATGAGCAGTTCTTC.